This is a list of T cell receptor beta chains from one sample in a study of CD8 T cells in Susac syndrome. MiXCR was run by TCRdb on the immunoSEQ multiplex PCR reads, yielding one entry per CDR3 protein. Of 150,000 or so distinct CDR3 sequences detected, around 96% appear once; the ten largest clones hold less than 0.15%. Sequencing was carried out using CD4+ T cells from PBMCs. The receptors derive from a human donor with Susac syndrome. Both conserved end residues are part of each CDR3. Each record gives: V gene, D gene, J gene, clone size, CDR3 DNA, CDR3 protein. D genes are given only for firm matches. Clone size is shown for a subset of rows, as once, few, many or a class of expanded clone.

>TRBV6-2/TRBV6-3|-|TRBJ2-5|-
TGTGCCAGCAGTGGTCTGGCGGGGACATCGGGGACCCAGTACTTC
CASSGLAGTSGTQYF
>TRBV29-1|-|TRBJ2-5|-
TGCAGCGTAACAGGGATCAGGGAAGAGACCCAGTACTTC
CSVTGIREETQYF
>TRBV7-9|TRBD1|TRBJ2-5|-
TGTGCCAGCAGCTTAGGGACAGGGCAGGCGGAGACCCAGTACTTC
CASSLGTGQAETQYF
>TRBV29-1|TRBD1|TRBJ1-1|-
TGCAGCGTTTGGACAGGCATGAACACTGAAGCTTTCTTT
CSVWTGMNTEAFF
>TRBV9|-|TRBJ1-5|-
TGTGCCAGCAGCGTAGATCTGTCTAGCAATCAGCCCCAGCATTTT
CASSVDLSSNQPQHF
>TRBV28|-|TRBJ1-2|-
TGTGCCAGCAGCCCCCCTAGGGGCCATGGCTACACCTTC
CASSPPRGHGYTF
>TRBV30|-|TRBJ2-5|-
TGTGCCTGGAAGCTACTCGGACAAGAGACCCAGTACTTC
CAWKLLGQETQYF
>TRBV4-3|-|TRBJ2-6|-
TGCGCCAGCGCCTCTTGGGGTTCCGGGGCCAACGTCCTGACTTTC
CASASWGSGANVLTF
>TRBV28|-|TRBJ2-5|-
TGTGCCAGCAGTTCCCTACAGGTCGAGACCCAGTACTTC
CASSSLQVETQYF
>TRBV29-1|-|TRBJ2-1|-
TGCAGCGCCCGACCGCTTAATGGCGATGAGCAGTTCTTC
CSARPLNGDEQFF
>TRBV20-1|-|TRBJ2-3|-
TGCAGTGCTAAGATCCGACGCACAGATACGCAGTATTTT
CSAKIRRTDTQYF
>TRBV4-3|-|TRBJ1-2|-
TGCGCCAGCAGCCAAACCGGACAGTATGGCTACACCTTC
CASSQTGQYGYTF
>TRBV2|-|TRBJ2-7|-
TGTGCCAGCAGCCAAGTTAGGGACGAGCAGTACTTC
CASSQVRDEQYF
>TRBV29-1|TRBD1|TRBJ1-1|once
TGCAGCGTCGCTGCCGGGACAGAGGGTGAGCGGGCTTTCTTT
CSVAAGTEGERAFF
>TRBV3-1|TRBD2|TRBJ2-4|-
TGTGCCAGCAGGCAGGGACTAGCGACAAACATTCAGTACTTC
CASRQGLATNIQYF
>TRBV7-9|TRBD2|TRBJ2-1|-
TGTGCCAGCAGCCGGGGGGAATACAATGAGCAGTTCTTC
CASSRGEYNEQFF
>TRBV15|TRBD1|TRBJ2-7|-
TGTGCCACCAGCAGATCCGCCGGGACAGGTTCCAACGAGCAGTACTTC
CATSRSAGTGSNEQYF
>TRBV3-1|-|TRBJ2-1|-
TGTGCCAGCAGCCATCTCTACCGCAATGAGCAGTTCTTC
CASSHLYRNEQFF
>TRBV20-1|-|TRBJ2-7|-
TGCAGTGCAAACAGGGAGAGTAGCTACGAGCAGTACTTC
CSANRESSYEQYF
>TRBV12-3/TRBV12-4|-|TRBJ2-5|once
TGTGCCAGCACCCAGGACCTACAAGAGACCCAGTACTTC
CASTQDLQETQYF
>TRBV20-1|TRBD2|TRBJ2-5|-
TGCAGTGCCCCCGGACTAGCGGAAGAGACCCAGTACTTC
CSAPGLAEETQYF
>TRBV29-1|TRBD2|TRBJ2-5|-
TGCAGCGCCCCCTCCGGGGGGGACCAAGAGACCCAGTACTTC
CSAPSGGDQETQYF
>TRBV20-1|-|TRBJ1-1|once
TGCAGTCCGATACTAGGACAGAGGGCTGAAGCTTTCTTT
CSPILGQRAEAFF
>TRBV5-4|-|TRBJ1-2|-
TGTGCCAGCAGCTTCCGGGACACACAACATGGCTACACCTTC
CASSFRDTQHGYTF
>TRBV25-1|TRBD2|TRBJ2-3|-
TGTGCCAGCAGTACTAGCGGGACGGGGGATACGCAGTATTTT
CASSTSGTGDTQYF
>TRBV3-1|-|TRBJ1-2|-
TGTGCCAGCAGCCAAGGAGACGGGCCCACCTTC
CASSQGDGPTF
>TRBV7-2|-|TRBJ2-7|-
TGTGCCAGCAGCTTAGTAACCTACGAGCAGTACTTC
CASSLVTYEQYF
>TRBV27|TRBD1|TRBJ1-6|once
TGTGCCAGCAGGACCGGGACAGGGAATTCACCCCTCCACTTT
CASRTGTGNSPLHF
>TRBV3-1|-|TRBJ1-6|once
TGTGCCAGCAGCCAAGGTAACAATTCACCCCTCCACTTT
CASSQGNNSPLHF
>TRBV10-3|-|TRBJ2-7|-
TGTGCCATCAGAGACTTGGGCTACTACGAGCAGTACTTC
CAIRDLGYYEQYF
>TRBV28|-|TRBJ1-5|-
TGTGCCAGCACCCCACAGGGAATGGGTCAGCCCCAGCATTTT
CASTPQGMGQPQHF
>TRBV28|TRBD1|TRBJ1-1|-
TGTGCCAGCAGCCCGGGCCAGGGGGAACCGAACACTGAAGCTTTCTTT
CASSPGQGEPNTEAFF
>TRBV4-2|-|TRBJ1-5|-
TGTGCCAGCAGCCAAGATTGGGGACGCCCCCACCAGCATTTT
CASSQDWGRPHQHF
>TRBV9|TRBD2|TRBJ2-1|once
TGTGCCAGCAGCTTCCCACTAGCGGGAGGGCGCAATGAGCAGTTCTTC
CASSFPLAGGRNEQFF